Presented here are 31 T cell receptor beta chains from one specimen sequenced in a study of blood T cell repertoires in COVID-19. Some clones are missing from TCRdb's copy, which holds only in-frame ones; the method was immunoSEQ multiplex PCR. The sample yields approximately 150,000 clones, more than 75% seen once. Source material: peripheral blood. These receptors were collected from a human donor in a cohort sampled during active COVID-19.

The CDR3 coding sequence is TGTGCCAGCAGTTTCGATAGCGGGGGGAGCTCCTACGAGCAGTACTTC. Protein sequence: CASSFDSGGSSYEQYF. This chain joins TRBV7-2 and TRBJ2-7; 10 bases line up with TRBD2. The trim removed 6 bases at V and 0 bases at J, leaving 8 bases unmatched. The CDR3 totals 16 residues. Germline assignment: CDR1 SGHTA and CDR2 FQGNSA.

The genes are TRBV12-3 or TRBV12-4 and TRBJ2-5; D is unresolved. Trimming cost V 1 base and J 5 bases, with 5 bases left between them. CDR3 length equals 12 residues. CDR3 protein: CASSLVGETQYF. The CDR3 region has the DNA TGTGCCAGCAGTTTAGTCGGGGAGACCCAGTACTTC.

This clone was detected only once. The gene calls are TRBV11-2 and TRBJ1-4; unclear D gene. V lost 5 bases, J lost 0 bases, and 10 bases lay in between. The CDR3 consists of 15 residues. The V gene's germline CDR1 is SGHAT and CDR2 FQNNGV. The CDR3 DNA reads TGTGCCAGCAGCGCCAACGGTGCAACTAATGAAAAACTGTTTTTT. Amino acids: CASSANGATNEKLFF.

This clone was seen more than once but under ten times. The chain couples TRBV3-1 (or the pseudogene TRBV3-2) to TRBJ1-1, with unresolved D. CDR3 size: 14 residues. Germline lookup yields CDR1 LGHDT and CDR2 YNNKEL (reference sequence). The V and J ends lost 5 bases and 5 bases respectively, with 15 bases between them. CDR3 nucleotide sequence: TGTGCCAGCAGCTCCCCGGGTACCTCAACTGAAGCTTTCTTT. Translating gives CASSSPGTSTEAFF.

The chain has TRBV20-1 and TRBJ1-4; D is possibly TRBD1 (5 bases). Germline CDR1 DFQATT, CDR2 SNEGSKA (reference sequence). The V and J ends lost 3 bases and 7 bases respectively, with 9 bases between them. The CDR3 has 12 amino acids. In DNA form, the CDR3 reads TGCAGTGCTAGTCAGGGCGGTGAAAAACTGTTTTTT. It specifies CSASQGGEKLFF.

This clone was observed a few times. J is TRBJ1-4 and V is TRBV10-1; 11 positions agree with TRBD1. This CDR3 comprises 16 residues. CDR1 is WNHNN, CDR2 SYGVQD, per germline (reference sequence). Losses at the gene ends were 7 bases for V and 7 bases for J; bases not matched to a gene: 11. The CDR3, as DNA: TGCGCCAGCATTATAACCACGGACAGGGGGCTTGAAAAACTGTTTTTT. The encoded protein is CASIITTDRGLEKLFF.

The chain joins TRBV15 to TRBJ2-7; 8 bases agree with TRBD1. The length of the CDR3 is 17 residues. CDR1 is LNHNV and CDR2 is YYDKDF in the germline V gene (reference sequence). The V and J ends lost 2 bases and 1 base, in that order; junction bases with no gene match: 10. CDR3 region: CATSRKWTGLLSYEQYF. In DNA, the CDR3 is TGTGCCACCAGCAGAAAATGGACAGGGCTGCTTTCCTACGAGCAGTACTTC.

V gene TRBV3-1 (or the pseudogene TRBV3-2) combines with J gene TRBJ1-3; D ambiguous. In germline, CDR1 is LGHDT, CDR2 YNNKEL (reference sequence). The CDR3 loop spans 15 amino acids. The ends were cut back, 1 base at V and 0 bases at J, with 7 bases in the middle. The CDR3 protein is CASSQGVHSGNTIYF. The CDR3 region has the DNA TGTGCCAGCAGCCAAGGTGTACACTCTGGAAACACCATATATTTT.

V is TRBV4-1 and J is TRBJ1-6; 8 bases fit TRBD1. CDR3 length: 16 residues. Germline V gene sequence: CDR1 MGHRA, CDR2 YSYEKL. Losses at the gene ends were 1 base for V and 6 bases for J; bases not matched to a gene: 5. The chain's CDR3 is CASSQGGQGSNSPLHF. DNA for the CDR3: TGCGCCAGCAGCCAAGGCGGACAGGGCTCTAATTCACCCCTCCACTTT.

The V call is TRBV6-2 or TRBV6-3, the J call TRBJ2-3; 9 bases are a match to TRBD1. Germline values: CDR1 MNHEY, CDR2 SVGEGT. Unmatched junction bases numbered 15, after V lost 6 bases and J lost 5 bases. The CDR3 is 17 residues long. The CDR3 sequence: CASSPGQGTGHEDTQYF. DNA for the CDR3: TGTGCCAGCAGCCCGGGACAGGGAACGGGGCATGAAGATACGCAGTATTTT.

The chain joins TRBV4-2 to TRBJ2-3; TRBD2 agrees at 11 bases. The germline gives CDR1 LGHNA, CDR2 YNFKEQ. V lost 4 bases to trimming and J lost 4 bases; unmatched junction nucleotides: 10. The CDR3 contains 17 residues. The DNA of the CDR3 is TGTGCCAGCAGCCCCGGGACTAGCGGAGTCTTGGCAGATACGCAGTATTTT. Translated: CASSPGTSGVLADTQYF.

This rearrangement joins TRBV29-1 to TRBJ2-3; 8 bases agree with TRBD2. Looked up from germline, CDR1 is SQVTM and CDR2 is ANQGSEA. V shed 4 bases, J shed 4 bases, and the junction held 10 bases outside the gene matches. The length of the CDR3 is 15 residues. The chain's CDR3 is CSVGAPGGRSDTQYF. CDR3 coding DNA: TGCAGCGTTGGTGCCCCGGGGGGGCGTTCAGATACGCAGTATTTT.

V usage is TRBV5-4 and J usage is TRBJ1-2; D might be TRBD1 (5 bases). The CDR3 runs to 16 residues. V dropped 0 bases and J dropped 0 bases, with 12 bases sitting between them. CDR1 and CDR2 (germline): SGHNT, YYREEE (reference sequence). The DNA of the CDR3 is TGTGCCAGCAGCTTGGTCGGCGGGGGAGCTAACTATGGCTACACCTTC. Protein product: CASSLVGGGANYGYTF.

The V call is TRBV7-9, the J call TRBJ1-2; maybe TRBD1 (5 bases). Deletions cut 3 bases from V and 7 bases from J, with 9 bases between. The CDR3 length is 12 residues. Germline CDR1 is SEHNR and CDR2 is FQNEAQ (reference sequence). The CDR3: CASSFGGGGYTF. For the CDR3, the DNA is TGTGCCAGCAGCTTCGGGGGAGGTGGCTACACCTTC.

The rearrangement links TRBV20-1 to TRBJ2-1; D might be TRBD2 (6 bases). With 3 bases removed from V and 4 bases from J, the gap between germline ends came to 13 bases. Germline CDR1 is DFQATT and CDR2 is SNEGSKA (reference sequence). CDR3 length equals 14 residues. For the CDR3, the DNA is TGCAGTGCTAGTTTCCGGGAGCTATACAATGAGCAGTTCTTC. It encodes CSASFRELYNEQFF.

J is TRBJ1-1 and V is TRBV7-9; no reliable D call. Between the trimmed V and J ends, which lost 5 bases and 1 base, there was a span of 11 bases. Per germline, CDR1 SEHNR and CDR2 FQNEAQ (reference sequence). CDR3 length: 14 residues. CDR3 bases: TGTGCCAGCAGCCCCGAGCACCGGAACACTGAAGCTTTCTTT. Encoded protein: CASSPEHRNTEAFF.

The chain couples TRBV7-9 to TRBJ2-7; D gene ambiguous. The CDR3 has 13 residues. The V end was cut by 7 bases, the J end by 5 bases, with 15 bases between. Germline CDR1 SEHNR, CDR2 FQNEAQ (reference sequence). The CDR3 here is CASTDLRHDEQYF. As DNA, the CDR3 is TGTGCCAGCACCGATTTGCGGCACGACGAGCAGTACTTC.

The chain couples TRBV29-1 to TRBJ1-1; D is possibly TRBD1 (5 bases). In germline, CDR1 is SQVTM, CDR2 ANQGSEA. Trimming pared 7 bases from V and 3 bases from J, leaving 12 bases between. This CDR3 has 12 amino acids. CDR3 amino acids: CSAGGGDTEAFF. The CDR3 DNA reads TGCAGCGCTGGAGGAGGGGACACTGAAGCTTTCTTT.

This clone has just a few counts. CDR3 coding DNA: TGTGCCAGCAGTGAAAAAGCCACAGTAGTCTATGGCTACACCTTC. Its protein is CASSEKATVVYGYTF. The V call is TRBV2, the J call TRBJ1-2; D is unclear. Trimming pared 2 bases from V and 4 bases from J, leaving 14 bases between. The CDR3 covers 15 residues. Germline CDR1 and CDR2: SNHLY and FYNNEI.

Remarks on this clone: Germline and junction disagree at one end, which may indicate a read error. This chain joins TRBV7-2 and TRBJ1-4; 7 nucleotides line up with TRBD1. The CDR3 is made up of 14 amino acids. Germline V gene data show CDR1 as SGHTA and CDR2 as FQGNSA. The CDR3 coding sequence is TGTGCCAGCAGCTTAAATCCAGGGGGTGAAAGACTGTTTTTT. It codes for CASSLNPGGERLFF.

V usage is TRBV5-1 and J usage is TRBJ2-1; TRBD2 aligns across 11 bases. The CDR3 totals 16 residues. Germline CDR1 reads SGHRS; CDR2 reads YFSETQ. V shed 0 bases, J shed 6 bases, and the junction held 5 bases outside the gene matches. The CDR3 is CASSLGGSGRVNEQFF. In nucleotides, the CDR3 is TGCGCCAGCAGCTTGGGTGGTAGCGGGAGGGTCAATGAGCAGTTCTTC.

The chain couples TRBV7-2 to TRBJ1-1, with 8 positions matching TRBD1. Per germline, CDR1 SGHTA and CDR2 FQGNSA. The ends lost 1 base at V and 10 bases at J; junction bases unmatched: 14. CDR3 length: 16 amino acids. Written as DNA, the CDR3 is TGTGCCAGCAGCTTAGGGGGGCAGGGGGCGTCATATGGAGCTTTCTTT. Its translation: CASSLGGQGASYGAFF.

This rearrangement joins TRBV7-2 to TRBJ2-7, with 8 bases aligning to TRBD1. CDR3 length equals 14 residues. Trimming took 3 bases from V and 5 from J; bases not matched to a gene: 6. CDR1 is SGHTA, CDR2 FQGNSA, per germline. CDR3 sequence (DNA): TGTGCCAGCAGCTTGGGGCCAGGGGGCGACGAGCAGTACTTC. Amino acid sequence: CASSLGPGGDEQYF.

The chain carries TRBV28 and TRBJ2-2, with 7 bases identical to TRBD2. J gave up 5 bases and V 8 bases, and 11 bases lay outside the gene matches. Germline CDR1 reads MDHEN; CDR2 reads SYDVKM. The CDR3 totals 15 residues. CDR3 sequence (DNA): TGTGCCAGCCGCGGGGGAAGGGTGGATACCGGGGAGCTGTTTTTT. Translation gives CASRGGRVDTGELFF. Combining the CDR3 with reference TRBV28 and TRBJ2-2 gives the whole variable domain DVKVTQSSRYLVKRTGEKVFLECVQDMDHENMFWYRQDPGLGLRLIYFSYDVKMKEKGDIPEGYSVSREKKERFSLILESASTNQTSMYLCASRGGRVDTGELFFGEGSRLTVL.

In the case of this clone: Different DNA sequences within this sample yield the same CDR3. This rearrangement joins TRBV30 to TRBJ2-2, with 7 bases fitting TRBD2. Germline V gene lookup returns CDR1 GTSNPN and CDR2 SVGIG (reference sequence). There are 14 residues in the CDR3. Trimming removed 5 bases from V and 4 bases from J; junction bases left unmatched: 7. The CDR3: CAWSTSGGTGELFF. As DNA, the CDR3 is TGTGCCTGGTCAACATCGGGGGGCACCGGGGAGCTGTTTTTT.

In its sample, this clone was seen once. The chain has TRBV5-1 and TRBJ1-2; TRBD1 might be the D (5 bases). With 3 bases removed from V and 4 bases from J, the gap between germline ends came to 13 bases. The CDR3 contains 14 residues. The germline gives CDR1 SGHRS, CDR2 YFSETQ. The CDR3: CASSSGTSSYGYTF. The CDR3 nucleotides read TGCGCCAGCAGCTCCGGGACTTCCTCCTATGGCTACACCTTC.

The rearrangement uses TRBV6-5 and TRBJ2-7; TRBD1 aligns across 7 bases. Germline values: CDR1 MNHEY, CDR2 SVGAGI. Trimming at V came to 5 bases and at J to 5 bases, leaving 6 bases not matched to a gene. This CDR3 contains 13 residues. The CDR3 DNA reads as TGTGCCAGCAGTCCACAGGGGTGGGACGAGCAGTACGTC. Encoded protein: CASSPQGWDEQYV.

The DNA of the CDR3 is TGTGCCAGTATTTCAGCGGGGGGACGTGAGCAGTTCTTC. This gives the protein CASISAGGREQFF. The chain recombines TRBV6-6 with TRBJ2-1; 9 bases fit TRBD2. CDR1 and CDR2 from the germline V gene are MNHNY and SVGAGI (reference sequence). The junction had 9 bases not matched to a gene; V was cut back by 9 bases and J by 9 bases. There are 13 residues in the CDR3.

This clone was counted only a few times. CDR3 bases: TGTGCCAGCAGCGGAACAGGTTCCTACGAGCAGTACGTC. This gives the protein CASSGTGSYEQYV. V is TRBV7-8 and J is TRBJ2-7, with D maybe TRBD1 (5 bases). This CDR3 contains 13 residues. The V gene lost 5 bases and the J gene lost 1 base, with 9 bases spanning the gap. CDR1 is SGHVS, CDR2 FQNEAQ, per germline.

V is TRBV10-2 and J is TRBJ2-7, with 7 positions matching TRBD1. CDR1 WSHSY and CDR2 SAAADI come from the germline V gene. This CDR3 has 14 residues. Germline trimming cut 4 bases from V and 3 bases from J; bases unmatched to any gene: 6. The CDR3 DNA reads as TGCGCCAGCAGTGGACAGGGCGGATTCTACGAGCAGTACGTC. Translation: CASSGQGGFYEQYV.

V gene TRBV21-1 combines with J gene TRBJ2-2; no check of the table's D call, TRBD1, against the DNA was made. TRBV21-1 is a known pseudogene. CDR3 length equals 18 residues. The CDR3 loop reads CASRKSPFGTSNTGELFF. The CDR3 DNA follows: TGTGCCAGCAGGAAATCCCCTTTTGGGACATCGAACACCGGGGAGCTGTTTTTT.